What follows are 27 T cell receptor beta chains derived from one specimen sequenced in a study of OX40 agonist ivuxolimab in advanced cancers. The library was produced with the immunoSEQ multiplex PCR assay. TCRdb mirrors the immuneACCESS table, restricted to in-frame sequences. Some clones are absent from its copies; in checked studies, under half trace to an unresolved V gene, and the reason for the others is unknown. The sample profile shows 37,000 or so clones; around three quarters of them were found once. The top ten constitute approximately 18% of the sample. The source was CD4+ or CD8+ T cells sorted from blood, collected in a trial of the OX40 agonist ivuxolimab. All receptors derive from an adult with an advanced solid tumor such as melanoma, head and neck, liver or kidney cancer.

V is TRBV7-9 and J is TRBJ2-3; TRBD1 matches 7 bases. V shed 8 bases, J shed 5 bases, and the junction held 10 bases outside the gene matches. The CDR3 is made up of 14 amino acids. Germline V CDR1 and CDR2: SEHNR, FQNEAQ (reference sequence). CDR3 sequence reads: CASSMTGLGDTQYF. CDR3 coding DNA: TGTGCCAGCTCAATGACAGGGTTAGGAGATACGCAGTATTTT.

This clone was recorded a few times. The J gene is TRBJ2-5, the V gene TRBV6-6; 7 bases fit TRBD1. This CDR3 spans 15 amino acids. Per the germline V gene, CDR1 is MNHNY and CDR2 is SVGAGI (reference sequence). V lost 6 bases to trimming and J lost 2 bases; unmatched junction nucleotides: 9. The CDR3 sequence is CASRSRQGDQETQYF. Written as DNA, the CDR3 is TGTGCCAGCAGGTCCAGACAGGGAGATCAAGAGACCCAGTACTTC.

The chain employs TRBV5-1 and TRBJ1-2, with D uncertain. CDR1 and CDR2 (germline): SGHRS, YFSETQ. V shed 0 bases and J shed 4 bases, with 10 bases lying between them. The CDR3 has 14 amino acids. The CDR3 DNA sequence: TGCGCCAGCAGCTTGGCGGTGTCGATCTATGGCTACACCTTC. It specifies CASSLAVSIYGYTF.

The genes are TRBV29-1 and TRBJ2-1, with 7 bases identical to TRBD2. CDR3 length: 12 residues. V was pared by 4 bases and J by 6 bases, with 3 bases of the junction left unmatched. Per the germline V gene, CDR1 is SQVTM and CDR2 is ANQGSEA. The CDR3 DNA reads TGCAGCGTTGGGGGGGGTACCAATGAGCAGTTCTTC. This codes for CSVGGGTNEQFF.

This clone is termed large. The chain is built from TRBV11-2 and TRBJ1-2, with 9 bases fitting TRBD1. The CDR3 has 17 residues. Germline assignment: CDR1 SGHAT and CDR2 FQNNGV. Trimming cost V 4 bases and J 5 bases; bases outside gene matches: 14. CDR3 in DNA: TGTGCCAGCAGCTCAGCGGGACAGGGACATGTGTGGTATGGCTACACCTTC. Translation gives CASSSAGQGHVWYGYTF.

V is TRBV30 and J is TRBJ2-7, with a tentative D call TRBD1 (7 bases). With 1 base removed from V and 3 bases from J, the gap between germline ends came to 13 bases. Germline CDR1 and CDR2: GTSNPN and SVGIG (reference sequence). The CDR3 has 14 residues. CDR3 nucleotide sequence: TGTGCCTGGAGTGGGGCAGGGGGGTACTACGAGCAGTACTTC. This gives the protein CAWSGAGGYYEQYF. Complete variable domain (other parts from reference TRBV30 and TRBJ2-7): SQTIHQWPATLVQPVGSPLSLECTVEGTSNPNLYWYRQAAGRGLQLLFYSVGIGQISSEVPQNLSASRPQDRQFILSSKKLLLSDSGFYLCAWSGAGGYYEQYFGPGTRLTVT.

As DNA, the CDR3 is TGTGCCAGCAGCTCCCCCGGACAAAGGGTAAAACTGTTTTTT. This codes for CASSSPGQRVKLFF. The rearrangement joins TRBV7-9 to TRBJ1-4, with D perhaps matching TRBD1 (5 bases). The CDR3 is 14 amino acids. CDR1 and CDR2 (germline): SEHNR, FQNEAQ (reference sequence). V was pared by 4 bases and J by 10 bases, with 16 bases between.

J is TRBJ2-5 and V is TRBV6-1; 9 nucleotides match TRBD1. The J call may be in error: the DNA end matches TRBJ2-7 better. Germline CDR1 is MNHNS and CDR2 is SASEGT. CDR3 length: 17 amino acids. The CDR3 protein is CASSDLSLTGGSYEQYF. The CDR3 DNA reads as TGTGCCAGCAGTGACCTCTCTTTGACAGGGGGATCCTACGAGCAGTACTTC.

The V gene is TRBV7-9, the J gene TRBJ1-1, with D perhaps matching TRBD1 (5 bases). The germline V and J ends were trimmed by 5 bases and 4 bases, with 11 bases remaining between them. CDR1 is SEHNR and CDR2 is FQNEAQ in the germline V gene (reference sequence). This CDR3 comprises 13 residues. The CDR3 bases are TGTGCCAGCAGCCAATCTGGGGGCACTGAAGCTTTCTTT. This codes for CASSQSGGTEAFF.

Of note for this clone: One end of the junction fails to match germline, which may point to a read error. CDR3 protein: CAISEGQGNNSPLHF. The CDR3 DNA is TGTGCCATCAGTGAGGGACAGGGGAATAATTCACCCCTCCACTTT. The V call is TRBV6-1, the J call TRBJ1-6, with 10 bases lining up with TRBD1. The V gene's germline CDR1 is MNHNS and CDR2 SASEGT. The CDR3 has 15 residues.

The J gene is TRBJ2-3, the V gene TRBV2, with D possibly being TRBD2 (6 bases). Germline CDR1 is SNHLY and CDR2 is FYNNEI. The CDR3 covers 12 residues. Trimming shortened V by 7 bases and J by 5 bases, and 10 bases separated the two germline ends. The CDR3 sequence: CASKEGGDTQYF. The CDR3 region has the DNA TGTGCCAGCAAGGAGGGTGGAGATACGCAGTATTTT.

V usage is TRBV21-1 and J usage is TRBJ2-2; TRBD1 is the table's D call and was not checked against the DNA. TRBV21-1 is flagged as a pseudogene. CDR3 size: 18 residues. In DNA, the CDR3 is TGTGCCAGCAGCACCCGATTCAGGACAGGCCCGAACACCGGGGAGCTGTTTTTT. Its protein product is CASSTRFRTGPNTGELFF.

The chain is built from TRBV7-2 and TRBJ2-1; D is undetermined. V was trimmed by 1 base and J by 10 bases, leaving 8 bases between them. The CDR3 is 12 amino acids. Germline CDR1 reads SGHTA; CDR2 reads FQGNSA. The CDR3 nucleotides are TGTGCCAGCAGCTTAGAGTACGGGGAGCAGTTCTTC. It codes for CASSLEYGEQFF.

The chain uses TRBV6-5 and TRBJ1-2, with D unresolved. This CDR3 has 12 amino acids. Per germline, CDR1 MNHEY and CDR2 SVGAGI. Trimming removed 5 bases at V and 3 bases at J, with 7 bases between. CDR3 DNA sequence: TGTGCCAGCAGTCAAAACTACTATGGCTACACCTTC. It specifies CASSQNYYGYTF.

The V call is TRBV27, the J call TRBJ2-7; D may be TRBD2 (6 bases). Germline V lookup: CDR1 MNHEY, CDR2 SMNVEV (reference sequence). Trimming took off 8 bases at V and 3 bases at J, with 23 bases between the two ends. This CDR3 spans 16 amino acids. CDR3 nucleotides: TGTGCCAGCTCCTATTCACCTCTAGCGACGAACTACGAGCAGTACTTC. Its translation: CASSYSPLATNYEQYF.

The chain couples TRBV9 to TRBJ2-3, with 8 bases lining up with TRBD1. The CDR3 runs to 15 residues. V lost 5 bases to trimming and J lost 6 bases; unmatched junction nucleotides: 11. The germline V gene encodes CDR1 SGDLS and CDR2 YYNGEE. For the CDR3, the DNA is TGTGCCAGCAGTGCCGGACAGGGCCGATTCGATACGCAGTATTTT. Translation gives CASSAGQGRFDTQYF.

The chain couples TRBV18 to TRBJ2-5; 8 bases fit TRBD1. The CDR3 is 15 residues long. Trimming took 2 bases from V and 6 from J; bases not matched to a gene: 8. CDR1 is KGHSH, CDR2 LQKENI, per germline. For the CDR3, the DNA is TGTGCCAGCTCACCAGGACAGGGAAGTGAGAAGACCCAGTACTTC. This translates into CASSPGQGSEKTQYF.

This clone was counted between two and nine times. V gene TRBV6-6 combines with J gene TRBJ1-1; unclear D gene. Germline V gene sequence: CDR1 MNHNY, CDR2 SVGAGI (reference sequence). Between the trimmed V and J ends, which lost 5 bases and 3 bases, there was a span of 4 bases. The CDR3 has 11 residues. The CDR3 DNA follows: TGTGCCAGCAGTCCCCACACTGAAGCTTTCTTT. This sequence encodes CASSPHTEAFF.

Concerning this clone itself: The sample holds other DNA sequences that translate to the same CDR3. This chain links TRBV15 with TRBJ1-3; no clear D gene. The CDR3 consists of 16 residues. Germline V CDR1 and CDR2: LNHNV, YYDKDF (reference sequence). V gave up 0 bases and J gave up 0 bases, with 9 bases separating them. The CDR3 reads CATSRDRESSGNTIYF. CDR3 coding DNA: TGTGCCACCAGCAGAGATAGGGAGAGCTCTGGAAACACCATATATTTT.

This clone has just one count. Other nucleotide sequences from this sample produce the same CDR3. The chain uses TRBV7-9 and TRBJ1-2, with D uncertain. Germline CDR1 and CDR2: SEHNR and FQNEAQ (reference sequence). V lost 0 bases and J 5 bases, leaving 7 bases between the germline ends. CDR3 length: 13 amino acids. CDR3 coding DNA: TGTGCCAGCAGCTTAGCGCGCGCTTATGGCTACACCTTC. Translating it yields CASSLARAYGYTF.

The gene calls are TRBV7-8 and TRBJ2-3, with TRBD2 identical over 9 bases. V gave up 1 base and J gave up 2 bases; unmatched junction bases: 10. Germline V gene data show CDR1 as SGHVS and CDR2 as FQNEAQ. CDR3 length: 18 amino acids. The CDR3 sequence: CASSLVLAGAPYTDTQYF. The CDR3 DNA reads TGTGCCAGCAGCTTAGTGTTAGCGGGGGCGCCATACACAGATACGCAGTATTTT.

This clone turned up a few times. This chain uses TRBV9 with TRBJ2-7, with 8 bases fitting TRBD1. From germline, CDR1 is SGDLS and CDR2 YYNGEE. The CDR3 has 14 residues. V dropped 3 bases and J dropped 2; count of bases not matched to a gene: 4. The CDR3 protein is CASSGQGAPYEQYF. For the CDR3, the DNA is TGTGCCAGCAGCGGGCAGGGGGCCCCCTACGAGCAGTACTTC. Drawing the rest from reference TRBV9 and TRBJ2-7, the complete variable domain is DSGVTQTPKHLITATGQRVTLRCSPRSGDLSVYWYQQSLDQGLQFLIQYYNGEERAKGNILERFSAQQFPDLHSELNLSSLELGDSALYFCASSGQGAPYEQYFGPGTRLTVT.

The chain recombines TRBV27 with TRBJ2-7; TRBD1 might be the D (6 bases). With 6 bases removed from V and 5 bases from J, the gap between germline ends came to 11 bases. This CDR3 spans 12 amino acids. CDR1 is MNHEY and CDR2 is SMNVEV in the germline V gene (reference sequence). The CDR3 sequence: CASRNYRDEQYF. As DNA, the CDR3 is TGTGCCAGCAGAAATTACAGGGACGAGCAGTACTTC.

In regard to this clone: Other DNA sequences of this sample code for an identical CDR3. The chain combines TRBV11-2 with TRBJ2-7; unclear D gene. Trimming took off 3 bases at V and 5 bases at J, with 8 bases between the two ends. CDR1 and CDR2 (germline): SGHAT, FQNNGV. The CDR3 runs to 12 residues. CDR3 sequence (DNA): TGTGCCAGCAGCTTGGTGCCGGACGAGCAGTACTTC. Protein: CASSLVPDEQYF.

The V and J genes are TRBV19 and TRBJ1-1; maybe TRBD1 (6 bases). V gave up 5 bases and J gave up 5 bases, with 15 bases separating them. The CDR3 is made up of 14 amino acids. Looked up from germline, CDR1 is LNHDA and CDR2 is SQIVND (reference sequence). CDR3 bases: TGTGCCAGTAGTTCGGGTCTAAGGGGGACTGAAGCTTTCTTT. This translates into CASSSGLRGTEAFF. Together with reference TRBV19 and TRBJ1-1, the CDR3 gives the full variable domain: DGGITQSPKYLFRKEGQNVTLSCEQNLNHDAMYWYRQDPGQGLRLIYYSQIVNDFQKGDIAEGYSVSREKKESFPLTVTSAQKNPTAFYLCASSSGLRGTEAFFGQGTRLTVV.

The rearrangement joins TRBV6-4 to TRBJ2-2, with TRBD1 matching over 7 bases. The V and J ends lost 3 bases and 1 base, in that order; junction bases with no gene match: 5. The CDR3 consists of 16 residues. CDR1 and CDR2 (germline): MRHNA, SNTAGT. DNA for the CDR3: TGTGCCAGCAGTGAAAGGCCAGGGGGGAACACCGGGGAGCTGTTTTTT. It yields the protein CASSERPGGNTGELFF.

The chain couples TRBV5-1 to TRBJ1-3; 10 bases map to TRBD1. With V trimmed by 0 bases and J by 6 bases, 6 bases remained unmatched. The CDR3 has 16 amino acids. Germline CDR1 reads SGHRS; CDR2 reads YFSETQ. The CDR3 coding sequence is TGCGCCAGCAGCTTGGATCCGGGGACAGGGGTAAACACCATATATTTT. This gives the protein CASSLDPGTGVNTIYF.